Below are 26 T cell receptor beta chains sequenced from a single sample in a study of siplizumab effects on memory and regulatory T cells. The assay was immunoSEQ multiplex PCR, and TCRdb's table has in-frame clones only and misses some. The repertoire holds more than 70,000 clones, 85% to 95% seen once, with approximately 17% in the top ten. The specimen was CD8+ T cells sorted from blood. All receptors derive from a human donor in good health.

The gene calls are TRBV12-5 and TRBJ2-4, with 7 positions matching TRBD2. The CDR3 covers 16 residues. V lost 1 base, J lost 3 bases, and 6 bases stayed unmatched. The V gene's germline CDR1 is LGHNT and CDR2 FRNRAP. CDR3 protein: CASGLDGEGVKNIQYF. The CDR3 nucleotides read TGTGCTAGTGGTTTGGATGGGGAGGGAGTCAAAAACATTCAGTACTTC.

This sequence joins TRBV2 and TRBJ2-7; 9 nucleotides line up with TRBD1. J lost 2 bases, V lost 9 bases, and 2 bases had no gene match. The CDR3 contains 12 residues. The germline V gene encodes CDR1 SNHLY and CDR2 FYNNEI. The CDR3 loop is CARGTGTYEQYF. The CDR3 region has the DNA TGTGCCAGGGGGACAGGGACCTACGAGCAGTACTTC.

The chain carries TRBV5-1 and TRBJ2-7; D is unresolved. Germline V gene sequence: CDR1 SGHRS, CDR2 YFSETQ. The V end lost 0 bases, the J end lost 0 bases, and 10 bases lay between the germline ends. The CDR3 totals 15 residues. The DNA for the CDR3 is TGCGCCAGCAGCTTGGAGGCCAGAAGCTCCTACGAGCAGTACTTC. Encoded protein: CASSLEARSSYEQYF. Using reference TRBV5-1 and TRBJ2-7 for the parts outside the CDR3, the full variable domain is KAGVTQTPRYLIKTRGQQVTLSCSPISGHRSVSWYQQTPGQGLQFLFEYFSETQRNKGNFPGRFSGRQFSNSRSEMNVSTLELGDSALYLCASSLEARSSYEQYFGPGTRLTVT.

J is TRBJ1-3 and V is TRBV7-8, with unresolved D. Germline values: CDR1 SGHVS, CDR2 FQNEAQ. The CDR3 sequence is 17 residues long. Trimming cost V 1 base and J 0 bases, with 13 bases left between them. The chain's CDR3 is CASSLVFEGSSGNTIYF. The CDR3 coding sequence is TGTGCCAGCAGCTTAGTTTTTGAGGGAAGCTCTGGAAACACCATATATTTT.

This clone was seen once. As DNA, the CDR3 is TGTGCCAGCGAGGTGAGGGGGATCACACATACGCAGTATTTT. Encoded protein: CASEVRGITHTQYF. The V call is TRBV21-1, the J call TRBJ2-3; the D call TRBD1 from the table was never checked on the DNA. TRBV21-1 is termed a pseudogene. The CDR3 sequence is 14 residues long.

This chain connects TRBV14 to TRBJ2-5, with D unresolved. Germline CDR1 and CDR2: SGHDN and FVKESK. V was cut by 2 bases and J by 2 bases, with 12 bases left in between. The CDR3 spans 15 residues. The CDR3: CASSQSKGRQETQYF. DNA for the CDR3: TGTGCCAGCAGCCAATCGAAGGGAAGACAAGAGACCCAGTACTTC.

The gene calls are TRBV4-1 and TRBJ1-5, with 9 bases fitting TRBD1. The CDR3 contains 15 residues. Per the germline V gene, CDR1 is MGHRA and CDR2 is YSYEKL. V trimming: 1 base; J trimming: 6 bases; junction bases outside the gene matches: 4. The CDR3 DNA reads as TGCGCCAGCAGCCAAGGGGGGACAGGGATTCAGCCCCAGCATTTT. It codes for CASSQGGTGIQPQHF.

The gene calls are TRBV15 and TRBJ1-1; TRBD1 is a possible D gene (6 bases). Germline CDR1 is LNHNV and CDR2 is YYDKDF (reference sequence). Deletions cut 3 bases from V and 6 bases from J, with 14 bases between. The CDR3 is 14 residues long. The CDR3, as DNA: TGTGCCACCAGCAGTCCGGGGGCAGCAGCTGAAGCTTTCTTT. Translated, it gives CATSSPGAAAEAFF.

J is TRBJ2-7 and V is TRBV27; 10 bases agree with TRBD2. Germline lookup yields CDR1 MNHEY and CDR2 SMNVEV (reference sequence). The CDR3 length is 15 residues. V shed 6 bases, J shed 0 bases, and the junction held 5 bases outside the gene matches. The CDR3 bases are TGTGCCAGCAGCACAATAGCGGGAGGCTCCTACGAGCAGTACTTC. It encodes CASSTIAGGSYEQYF.

The DNA of the CDR3 is TGTGCCAGCAGCTCCCTATCGGGACAGGGAATATACGAGCAGTACTTC. Translating it yields CASSSLSGQGIYEQYF. The chain has TRBV7-9 and TRBJ2-7, with TRBD1 matching 9 bases. There are 16 residues in the CDR3. The ends lost 4 bases at V and 4 bases at J; junction bases unmatched: 11. Germline CDR1 reads SEHNR; CDR2 reads FQNEAQ (reference sequence).

J is TRBJ2-7 and V is TRBV4-2; the match to TRBD1 covers 7 bases. V lost 4 bases and J lost 4; bases outside the gene matches: 13. Germline V CDR1 and CDR2: LGHNA, YNFKEQ. This CDR3 is 16 amino acids long. The CDR3 spells CASSPETSGGEYEQYF. Written as DNA, the CDR3 is TGTGCCAGCAGCCCGGAGACTTCAGGGGGAGAATACGAGCAGTACTTC.

This clone was found once. The chain uses TRBV9 and TRBJ1-1, with 9 bases aligning to TRBD1. With V trimmed by 3 bases and J by 1 base, 4 bases remained unmatched. The CDR3 totals 15 residues. CDR1 SGDLS and CDR2 YYNGEE come from the germline V gene. The CDR3 region is CASSATGGANTEAFF. CDR3 coding DNA: TGTGCCAGCAGCGCCACAGGGGGCGCGAACACTGAAGCTTTCTTT. Full variable domain (outside the CDR3, taken from reference TRBV9 and TRBJ1-1): DSGVTQTPKHLITATGQRVTLRCSPRSGDLSVYWYQQSLDQGLQFLIQYYNGEERAKGNILERFSAQQFPDLHSELNLSSLELGDSALYFCASSATGGANTEAFFGQGTRLTVV.

The chain uses TRBV5-4 and TRBJ2-7; D might be TRBD2 (5 bases). This CDR3 spans 13 amino acids. CDR1 SGHNT and CDR2 YYREEE come from the germline V gene (reference sequence). The germline V and J ends were trimmed by 0 bases and 4 bases, with 8 bases remaining between them. CDR3 sequence: CASSLGLLYEQYF. The DNA for the CDR3 is TGTGCCAGCAGCTTGGGACTACTATACGAGCAGTACTTC.

The rearrangement uses TRBV29-1 and TRBJ1-2; D gene unclear. Germline-derived CDR1 and CDR2 are SQVTM and ANQGSEA. The ends were cut back, 4 bases at V and 4 bases at J, with 16 bases in the middle. The CDR3 totals 14 residues. CDR3 amino acids: CSVANLTETYGYTF. DNA of the CDR3: TGCAGCGTTGCCAATCTGACGGAAACCTATGGCTACACCTTC.

This clone has a single count. The chain employs TRBV4-1 and TRBJ2-5; TRBD2 matches at 10 bases. With 4 bases clipped from V and 5 bases from J, the junction kept 10 bases outside the gene matches. The CDR3 sequence is 16 residues long. CDR1 is MGHRA, CDR2 YSYEKL, per germline. CDR3 in amino acids: CASSPRLAGEGETQYF. DNA of the CDR3: TGCGCCAGCAGCCCTCGCCTAGCGGGAGAAGGGGAGACCCAGTACTTC.

The chain has TRBV13 and TRBJ1-1; 7 nucleotides align to TRBD1. Germline V CDR1 and CDR2: PRHDT, FYEKMQ (reference sequence). Unmatched junction bases numbered 6, after V lost 4 bases and J lost 1 base. The CDR3 runs 15 residues. In DNA form, the CDR3 reads TGTGCCAGCAGCTCTCGACAGGGTTCGAACACTGAAGCTTTCTTT. Protein: CASSSRQGSNTEAFF.

The rearrangement links TRBV4-1 to TRBJ1-1; D is ambiguous. CDR1 and CDR2 from the germline V gene are MGHRA and YSYEKL. Trimming cost V 4 bases and J 1 base, with 19 bases left between them. This CDR3 comprises 17 residues. The CDR3 is CASSPQGSGGRNTEAFF. The CDR3 nucleotides read TGCGCCAGCAGCCCGCAAGGGTCAGGCGGCAGGAACACTGAAGCTTTCTTT.

The genes are TRBV4-1 and TRBJ2-1; no definite D call. CDR3 length: 13 amino acids. Trimming shortened V by 2 bases and J by 2 bases, and 4 bases separated the two germline ends. Looked up from germline, CDR1 is MGHRA and CDR2 is YSYEKL. The CDR3 sequence is CASSQFTYNEQFF. The CDR3 DNA reads TGCGCCAGCAGCCAATTTACCTACAATGAGCAGTTCTTC.

This CDR3 reads CASSLPGSYEQYF. The CDR3 DNA sequence: TGTGCCAGCAGTTTGCCGGGCTCCTACGAGCAGTACTTC. The rearrangement joins TRBV28 to TRBJ2-7; D call uncertain. V shed 3 bases and J shed 0 bases, with 6 bases lying between them. This CDR3 is built from 13 residues. Germline assignment: CDR1 MDHEN and CDR2 SYDVKM. Using reference TRBV28 and TRBJ2-7 for the parts outside the CDR3, the full variable domain is DVKVTQSSRYLVKRTGEKVFLECVQDMDHENMFWYRQDPGLGLRLIYFSYDVKMKEKGDIPEGYSVSREKKERFSLILESASTNQTSMYLCASSLPGSYEQYFGPGTRLTVT.

This chain uses TRBV7-2 with TRBJ2-5; possibly TRBD1 or TRBD2 for D (5 bases each). Germline loops: CDR1 SGHTA, CDR2 FQGNSA. This CDR3 is 18 amino acids long. V was cut by 4 bases and J by 2 bases, with 23 bases left in between. As DNA, the CDR3 is TGTGCCAGCAGCTATAATTCCGGGACCCCGACACCGCAAGAGACCCAGTACTTC. This encodes CASSYNSGTPTPQETQYF.

The chain joins TRBV18 to TRBJ2-3; no firm D call. The CDR3 loop spans 17 amino acids. V was shortened by 4 bases and J by 0 bases, with 17 bases between the two germline ends. Germline values: CDR1 KGHSH, CDR2 LQKENI. The CDR3 loop reads CASSRLLNHLSTDTQYF. In DNA, the CDR3 is TGTGCCAGCTCACGTCTTCTGAACCACCTTAGCACAGATACGCAGTATTTT.

This chain links TRBV29-1 with TRBJ1-1; 7 bases are shared with TRBD1. V lost 1 base and J lost 5; bases outside the gene matches: 4. Germline values: CDR1 SQVTM, CDR2 ANQGSEA. This CDR3 is 13 amino acids long. The CDR3 here is CSVEGGTVTEAFF. The CDR3 coding sequence is TGCAGCGTTGAAGGTGGGACAGTGACTGAAGCTTTCTTT.

The rearrangement joins TRBV2 to TRBJ1-1; D is perhaps TRBD1 (6 bases). The germline V and J ends were trimmed by 8 bases and 4 bases, with 17 bases remaining between them. This CDR3 region has 14 residues. Looked up from germline, CDR1 is SNHLY and CDR2 is FYNNEI. The CDR3 spells CASSGTSISTEAFF. The CDR3 DNA sequence: TGTGCCAGCTCCGGGACATCCATTTCCACTGAAGCTTTCTTT.

CDR3 in DNA: TGCGCCAGCAGCCCAGAACCGGGACCGAACAATGAGCAGTTCTTC. It encodes CASSPEPGPNNEQFF. The rearrangement uses TRBV5-1 and TRBJ2-1, with D perhaps matching TRBD1 or TRBD2 (5 bases each). CDR3 size: 15 residues. The V gene's germline CDR1 is SGHRS and CDR2 YFSETQ. The V and J ends lost 4 bases and 5 bases respectively, with 16 bases between them.

The rearrangement links TRBV13 to TRBJ1-1; D gene unclear. The CDR3 consists of 14 residues. Deletions cut 1 base from V and 6 bases from J, with 12 bases between. Germline CDR1 and CDR2: PRHDT and FYEKMQ (reference sequence). The CDR3 spells CASSLEAGFAEAFF. In nucleotides, the CDR3 is TGTGCCAGCAGCTTAGAGGCGGGGTTTGCTGAAGCTTTCTTT.

The V gene is TRBV14, the J gene TRBJ2-2; 7 bases line up with TRBD2. The V and J ends lost 1 base and 4 bases, in that order; junction bases with no gene match: 9. The CDR3 covers 17 residues. Germline loops: CDR1 SGHDN, CDR2 FVKESK. The CDR3 bases are TGTGCCAGCAGCCAAGGTCGTGGGAGGGTTATCACCGGGGAGCTGTTTTTT. It encodes CASSQGRGRVITGELFF.